This T cell receptor (beta chain) is from a study of cytomegalovirus exposure and HLA in healthy donors. As for the study in general: Sequencing of roughly 180 million T cells in an earlier analysis found 95 million to 120 million unique TCR beta sequences. Within the Caucasian-associated ancestry cluster were roughly 82% of the roughly 400 genotyped donors.

Trimming cost V 9 bases and J 4 bases; bases outside gene matches: 7. The CDR3 consists of 16 residues. Germline V CDR1 and CDR2: LNHNV, YYDKDF (reference sequence). It was with 60 Vbeta and 13 Jbeta primers that the PCR ran. Clones were sequenced by immunoSEQ multiplex PCR, and TCRdb holds only the in-frame ones, with some missing. Seen here are more than 95,000 clones, 80% to 85% observed once, and the top ten hold approximately 1.1%. General study results and limits: Across all donors, roughly uniform sequencing depth was an assumption of the presence/absence analyses. Earlier findings revealed that most TCR beta V segments proved productive either about 90% or about 30% of the time.

For this clone: The antigen is unknown. Other DNA sequences in this specimen translate into the identical CDR3.

Source material: PBMCs. This receptor was identified in a woman in her twenties or thirties in good health and CMV-seronegative. The gene calls are TRBV15 and TRBJ2-1; 15 bases match TRBD2. This CDR3 reads CATGRTSGGEYNEQFF. The CDR3 DNA follows: TGTGCCACTGGCCGGACTAGCGGGGGGGAATACAATGAGCAGTTCTTC.